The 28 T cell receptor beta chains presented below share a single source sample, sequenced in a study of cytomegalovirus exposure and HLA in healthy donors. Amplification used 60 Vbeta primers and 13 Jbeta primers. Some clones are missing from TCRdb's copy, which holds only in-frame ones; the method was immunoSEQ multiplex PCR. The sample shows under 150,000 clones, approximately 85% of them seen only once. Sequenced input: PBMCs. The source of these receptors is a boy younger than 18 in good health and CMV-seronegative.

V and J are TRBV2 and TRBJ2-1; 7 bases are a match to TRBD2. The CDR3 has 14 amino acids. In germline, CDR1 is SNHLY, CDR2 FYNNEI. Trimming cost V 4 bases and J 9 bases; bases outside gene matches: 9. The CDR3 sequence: CASSAPAGDREQFF. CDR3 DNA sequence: TGTGCCAGCAGTGCCCCCGCGGGAGACCGTGAGCAGTTCTTC.

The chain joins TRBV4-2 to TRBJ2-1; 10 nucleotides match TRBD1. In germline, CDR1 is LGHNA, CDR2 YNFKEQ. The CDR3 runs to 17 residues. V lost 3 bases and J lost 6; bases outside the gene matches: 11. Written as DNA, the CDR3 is TGTGCCAGCAGCCAGGTCAAAGGGACAGGGGAATCCAATGAGCAGTTCTTC. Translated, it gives CASSQVKGTGESNEQFF.

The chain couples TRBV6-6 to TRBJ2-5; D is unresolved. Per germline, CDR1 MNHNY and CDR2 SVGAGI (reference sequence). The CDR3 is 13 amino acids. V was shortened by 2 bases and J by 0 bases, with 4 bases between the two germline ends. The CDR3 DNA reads TGTGCCAGCAGTTACGCGAACCAAGAGACCCAGTACTTC. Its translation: CASSYANQETQYF.

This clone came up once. The CDR3 spells CSVVREIYGYTF. In nucleotides, the CDR3 is TGCAGCGTTGTGAGGGAGATCTATGGCTACACCTTC. This rearrangement joins TRBV29-1 to TRBJ1-2; the D is unclear. The germline V gene has CDR1 SQVTM and CDR2 ANQGSEA. The CDR3 totals 12 residues. V was shortened by 4 bases and J by 4 bases, with 10 bases between the two germline ends.

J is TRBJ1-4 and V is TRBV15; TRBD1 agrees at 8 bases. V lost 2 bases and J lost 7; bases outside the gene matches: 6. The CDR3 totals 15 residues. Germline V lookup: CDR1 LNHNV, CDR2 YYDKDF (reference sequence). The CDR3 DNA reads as TGTGCCACCAGCAGACCCACAGGGGGGGGTGAAAAACTGTTTTTT. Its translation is CATSRPTGGGEKLFF.

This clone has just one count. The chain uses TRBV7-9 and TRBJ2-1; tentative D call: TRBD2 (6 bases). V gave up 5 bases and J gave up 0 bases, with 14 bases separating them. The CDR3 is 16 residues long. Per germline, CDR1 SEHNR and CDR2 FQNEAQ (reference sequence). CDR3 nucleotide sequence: TGTGCCAGCAGCCCCGCTAGCGTGAGCTCCTACAATGAGCAGTTCTTC. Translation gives CASSPASVSSYNEQFF.

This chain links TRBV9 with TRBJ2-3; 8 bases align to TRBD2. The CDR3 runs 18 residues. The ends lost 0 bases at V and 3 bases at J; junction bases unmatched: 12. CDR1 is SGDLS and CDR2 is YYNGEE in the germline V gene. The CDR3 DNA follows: TGTGCCAGCAGCGTAGTGGCGGGGGGTCTAGAGAGAACAGATACGCAGTATTTT. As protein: CASSVVAGGLERTDTQYF. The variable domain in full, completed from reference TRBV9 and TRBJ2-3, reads DSGVTQTPKHLITATGQRVTLRCSPRSGDLSVYWYQQSLDQGLQFLIQYYNGEERAKGNILERFSAQQFPDLHSELNLSSLELGDSALYFCASSVVAGGLERTDTQYFGPGTRLTVL.

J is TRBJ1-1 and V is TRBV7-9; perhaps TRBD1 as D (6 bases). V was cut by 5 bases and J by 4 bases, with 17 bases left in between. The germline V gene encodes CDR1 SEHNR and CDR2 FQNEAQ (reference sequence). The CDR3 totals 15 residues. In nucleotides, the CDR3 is TGTGCCAGCAGCCCTAGACAGGAGTTGAGCACTGAAGCTTTCTTT. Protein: CASSPRQELSTEAFF.

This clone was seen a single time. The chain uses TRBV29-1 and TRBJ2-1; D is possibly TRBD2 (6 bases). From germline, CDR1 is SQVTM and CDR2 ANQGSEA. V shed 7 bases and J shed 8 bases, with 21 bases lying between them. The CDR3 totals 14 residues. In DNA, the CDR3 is TGCAGCGGCCTCGGTGAGAGACGCGGGGATGAGCAGTTCTTC. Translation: CSGLGERRGDEQFF.

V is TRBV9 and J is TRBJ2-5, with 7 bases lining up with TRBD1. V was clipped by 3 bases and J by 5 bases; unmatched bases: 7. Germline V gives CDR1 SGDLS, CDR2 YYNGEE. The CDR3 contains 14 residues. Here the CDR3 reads CASSAHRGDETQYF. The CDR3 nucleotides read TGTGCCAGCAGCGCTCACAGGGGTGATGAGACCCAGTACTTC.

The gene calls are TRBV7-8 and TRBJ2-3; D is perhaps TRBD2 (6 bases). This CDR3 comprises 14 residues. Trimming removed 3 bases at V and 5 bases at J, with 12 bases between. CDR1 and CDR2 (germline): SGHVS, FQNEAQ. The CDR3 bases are TGTGCCAGCAGCTTCCAGCGGGTGAGAGATACGCAGTATTTT. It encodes CASSFQRVRDTQYF.

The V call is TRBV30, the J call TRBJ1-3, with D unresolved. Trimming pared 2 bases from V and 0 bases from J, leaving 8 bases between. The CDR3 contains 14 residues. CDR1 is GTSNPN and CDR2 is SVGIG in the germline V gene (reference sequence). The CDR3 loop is CAWSSSVSGNTIYF. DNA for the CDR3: TGTGCCTGGAGTTCGAGCGTCTCTGGAAACACCATATATTTT.

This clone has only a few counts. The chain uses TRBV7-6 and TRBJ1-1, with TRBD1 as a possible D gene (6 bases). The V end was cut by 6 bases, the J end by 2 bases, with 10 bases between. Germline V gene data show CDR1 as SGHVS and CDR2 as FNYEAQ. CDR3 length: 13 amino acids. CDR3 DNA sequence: TGTGCCAGCAGACAGGGTTCAAACACTGAAGCTTTCTTT. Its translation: CASRQGSNTEAFF.

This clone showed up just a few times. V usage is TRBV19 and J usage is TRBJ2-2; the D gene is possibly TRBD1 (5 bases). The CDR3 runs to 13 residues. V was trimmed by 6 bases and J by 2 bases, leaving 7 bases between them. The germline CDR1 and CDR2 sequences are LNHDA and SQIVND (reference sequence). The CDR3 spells CASRTVNTGELFF. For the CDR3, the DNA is TGTGCCAGTAGGACAGTTAACACCGGGGAGCTGTTTTTT.

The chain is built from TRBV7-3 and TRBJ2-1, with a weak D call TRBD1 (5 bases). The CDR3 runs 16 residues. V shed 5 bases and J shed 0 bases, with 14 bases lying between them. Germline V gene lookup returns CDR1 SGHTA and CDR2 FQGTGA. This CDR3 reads CASSTQGASSYNEQFF. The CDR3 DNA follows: TGTGCCAGCAGCACCCAGGGCGCGAGCTCCTACAATGAGCAGTTCTTC.

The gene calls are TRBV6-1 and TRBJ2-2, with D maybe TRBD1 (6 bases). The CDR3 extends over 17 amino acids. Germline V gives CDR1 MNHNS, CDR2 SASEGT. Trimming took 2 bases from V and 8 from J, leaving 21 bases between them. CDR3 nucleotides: TGTGCCAGCAGTGAAAGTTGGGGGACCCAGGGGATTGGGGAGCTGTTTTTT. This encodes CASSESWGTQGIGELFF.

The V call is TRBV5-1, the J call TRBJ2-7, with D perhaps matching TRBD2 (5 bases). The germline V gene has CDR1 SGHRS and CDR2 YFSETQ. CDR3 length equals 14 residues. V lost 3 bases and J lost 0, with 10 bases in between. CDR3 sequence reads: CASSSGWISYEQYF. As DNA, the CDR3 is TGCGCCAGCAGCTCGGGATGGATCTCCTACGAGCAGTACTTC.

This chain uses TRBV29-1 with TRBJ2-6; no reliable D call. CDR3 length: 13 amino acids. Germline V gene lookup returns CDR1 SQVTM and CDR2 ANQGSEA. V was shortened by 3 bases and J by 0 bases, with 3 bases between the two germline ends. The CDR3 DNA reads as TGCAGCGTTGACTACTCTGGGGCCAACGTCCTGACTTTC. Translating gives CSVDYSGANVLTF.

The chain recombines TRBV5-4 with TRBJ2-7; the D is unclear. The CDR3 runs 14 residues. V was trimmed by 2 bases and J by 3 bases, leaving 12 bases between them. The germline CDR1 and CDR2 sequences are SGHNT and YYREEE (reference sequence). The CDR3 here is CASSFNKGGYEQYF. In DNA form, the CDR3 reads TGTGCCAGCAGCTTTAATAAAGGCGGCTACGAGCAGTACTTC.

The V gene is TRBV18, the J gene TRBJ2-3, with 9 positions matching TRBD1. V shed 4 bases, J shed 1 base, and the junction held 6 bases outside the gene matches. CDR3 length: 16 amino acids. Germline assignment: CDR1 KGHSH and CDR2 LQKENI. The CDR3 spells CASSHTGGEGTDTQYF. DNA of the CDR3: TGTGCCAGCTCACATACAGGGGGCGAAGGCACAGATACGCAGTATTTT.

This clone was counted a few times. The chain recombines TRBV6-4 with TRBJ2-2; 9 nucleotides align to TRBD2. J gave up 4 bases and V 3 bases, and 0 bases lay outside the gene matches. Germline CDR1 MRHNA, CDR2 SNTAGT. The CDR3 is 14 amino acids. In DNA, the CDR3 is TGTGCCAGCAGTGAAGCGGGGGGCACCGGGGAGCTGTTTTTT. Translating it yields CASSEAGGTGELFF.

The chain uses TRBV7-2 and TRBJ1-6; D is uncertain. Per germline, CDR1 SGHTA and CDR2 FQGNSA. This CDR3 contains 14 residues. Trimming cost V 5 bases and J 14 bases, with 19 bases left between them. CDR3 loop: CASSLTTERWALHF. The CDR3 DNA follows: TGTGCCAGCAGCCTAACGACTGAGCGATGGGCCCTCCACTTT. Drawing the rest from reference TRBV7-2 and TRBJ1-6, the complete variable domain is GAGVSQSPSNKVTEKGKDVELRCDPISGHTALYWYRQSLGQGLEFLIYFQGNSAPDKSGLPSDRFSAERTGGSVSTLTIQRTQQEDSAVYLCASSLTTERWALHFGNGTRLTVT.

The CDR3 DNA reads as TGTGCCAGCACCCGGGACCCCCCAGGGGGGAAACTGTTTTTT. This sequence encodes CASTRDPPGGKLFF. This chain connects TRBV2 to TRBJ1-4, with 7 bases aligning to TRBD1. This CDR3 region has 14 residues. Germline V gene lookup returns CDR1 SNHLY and CDR2 FYNNEI. The V and J ends lost 7 bases and 11 bases, in that order; junction bases with no gene match: 13.

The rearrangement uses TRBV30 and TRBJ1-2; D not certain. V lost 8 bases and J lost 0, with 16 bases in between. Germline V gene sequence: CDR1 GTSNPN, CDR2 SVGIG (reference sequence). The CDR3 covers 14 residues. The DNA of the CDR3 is TGTGCCCGCAGAGTTGTTAGCCCTAACTATGGCTACACCTTC. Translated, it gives CARRVVSPNYGYTF.

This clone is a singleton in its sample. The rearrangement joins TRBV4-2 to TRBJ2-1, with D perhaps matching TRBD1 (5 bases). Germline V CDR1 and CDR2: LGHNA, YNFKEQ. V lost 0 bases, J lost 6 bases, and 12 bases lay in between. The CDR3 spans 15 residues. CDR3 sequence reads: CASSQDQAGSNEQFF. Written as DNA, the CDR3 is TGTGCCAGCAGCCAAGATCAGGCAGGGTCCAATGAGCAGTTCTTC.

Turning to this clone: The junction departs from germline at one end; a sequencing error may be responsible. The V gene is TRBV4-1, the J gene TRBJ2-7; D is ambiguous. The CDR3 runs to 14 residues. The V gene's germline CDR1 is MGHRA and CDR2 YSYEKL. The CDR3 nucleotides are TGCGCCAGCAACCAAGAACAAACCTCCTACGAGCAGTACTTC. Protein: CASNQEQTSYEQYF.

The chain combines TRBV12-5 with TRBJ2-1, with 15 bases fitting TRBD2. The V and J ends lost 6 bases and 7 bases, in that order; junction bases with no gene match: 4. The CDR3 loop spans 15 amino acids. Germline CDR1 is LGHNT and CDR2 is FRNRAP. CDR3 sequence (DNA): TGTGCTAGTGGATGGACTAGCGGGGGGGGGAATGAGCAGTTCTTC. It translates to CASGWTSGGGNEQFF.

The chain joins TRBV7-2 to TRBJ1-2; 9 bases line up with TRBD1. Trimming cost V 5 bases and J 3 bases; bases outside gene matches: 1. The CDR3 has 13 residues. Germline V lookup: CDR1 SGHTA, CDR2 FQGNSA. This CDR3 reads CASSRDRDYGYTF. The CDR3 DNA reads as TGTGCCAGCAGCCGGGACAGGGACTATGGCTACACCTTC.